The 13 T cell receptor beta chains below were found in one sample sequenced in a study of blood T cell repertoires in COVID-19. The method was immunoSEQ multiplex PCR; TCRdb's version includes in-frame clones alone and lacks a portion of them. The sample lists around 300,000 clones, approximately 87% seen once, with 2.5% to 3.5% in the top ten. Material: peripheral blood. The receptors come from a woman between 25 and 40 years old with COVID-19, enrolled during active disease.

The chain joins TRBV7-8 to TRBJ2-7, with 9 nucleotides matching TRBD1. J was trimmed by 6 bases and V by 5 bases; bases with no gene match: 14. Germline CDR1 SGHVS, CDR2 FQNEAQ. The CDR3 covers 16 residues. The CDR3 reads CASSRQPGQGSFEQYF. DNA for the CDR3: TGTGCCAGCAGCCGACAACCGGGACAGGGTTCGTTCGAGCAGTACTTC.

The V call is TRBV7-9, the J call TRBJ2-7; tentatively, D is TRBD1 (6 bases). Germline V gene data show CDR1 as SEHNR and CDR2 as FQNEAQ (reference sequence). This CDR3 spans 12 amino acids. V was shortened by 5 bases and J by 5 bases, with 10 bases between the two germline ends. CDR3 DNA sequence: TGTGCCAGCAGCCAAAAGGGGGACGAGCAGTACTTC. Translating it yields CASSQKGDEQYF.

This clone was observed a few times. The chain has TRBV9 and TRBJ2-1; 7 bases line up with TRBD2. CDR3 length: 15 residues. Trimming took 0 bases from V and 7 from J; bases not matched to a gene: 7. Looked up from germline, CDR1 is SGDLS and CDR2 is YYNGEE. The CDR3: CASSVGGGSVNEQFF. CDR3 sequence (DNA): TGTGCCAGCAGCGTAGGAGGCGGGAGTGTAAATGAGCAGTTCTTC. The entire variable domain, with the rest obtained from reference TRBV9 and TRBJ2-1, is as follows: DSGVTQTPKHLITATGQRVTLRCSPRSGDLSVYWYQQSLDQGLQFLIQYYNGEERAKGNILERFSAQQFPDLHSELNLSSLELGDSALYFCASSVGGGSVNEQFFGPGTRLTVL.

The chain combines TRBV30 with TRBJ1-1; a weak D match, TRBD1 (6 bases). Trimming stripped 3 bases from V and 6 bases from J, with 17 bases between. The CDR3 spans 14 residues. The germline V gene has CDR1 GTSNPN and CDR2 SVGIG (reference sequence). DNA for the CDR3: TGTGCCTGGAGGATGCTCAGGGGAGAAGCTGAAGCTTTCTTT. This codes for CAWRMLRGEAEAFF.

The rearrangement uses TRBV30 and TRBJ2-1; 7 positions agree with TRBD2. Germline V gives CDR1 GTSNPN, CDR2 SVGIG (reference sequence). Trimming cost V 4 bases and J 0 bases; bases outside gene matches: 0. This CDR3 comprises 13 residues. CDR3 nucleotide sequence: TGTGCCTGGACTAGCGGCTCCTACAATGAGCAGTTCTTC. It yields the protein CAWTSGSYNEQFF.

CDR3 coding DNA: TGTGCCAGCAGCCTCCAACCCCAGGGGAACACCATATATTTT. This encodes CASSLQPQGNTIYF. The genes are TRBV3-1 (or the pseudogene TRBV3-2) and TRBJ1-3; possible D gene TRBD1, 6 bases. Germline V gene data show CDR1 as LGHDT and CDR2 as YNNKEL (reference sequence). The CDR3 covers 14 residues. Trimming stripped 4 bases from V and 7 bases from J, with 14 bases between.

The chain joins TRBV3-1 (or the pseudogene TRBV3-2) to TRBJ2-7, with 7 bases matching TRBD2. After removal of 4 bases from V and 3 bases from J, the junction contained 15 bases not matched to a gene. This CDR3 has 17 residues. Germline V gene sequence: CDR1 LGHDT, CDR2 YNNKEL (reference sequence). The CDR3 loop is CASSREGLPLSGYEQYF. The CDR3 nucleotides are TGTGCCAGCAGCCGAGAGGGACTACCTCTCAGCGGCTACGAGCAGTACTTC.

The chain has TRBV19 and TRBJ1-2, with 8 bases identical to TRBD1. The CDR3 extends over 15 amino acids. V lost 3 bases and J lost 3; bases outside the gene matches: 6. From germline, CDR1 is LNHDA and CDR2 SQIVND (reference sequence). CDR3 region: CASSIGTGFDYGYTF. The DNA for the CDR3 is TGTGCCAGTAGTATTGGGACAGGCTTCGACTATGGCTACACCTTC.

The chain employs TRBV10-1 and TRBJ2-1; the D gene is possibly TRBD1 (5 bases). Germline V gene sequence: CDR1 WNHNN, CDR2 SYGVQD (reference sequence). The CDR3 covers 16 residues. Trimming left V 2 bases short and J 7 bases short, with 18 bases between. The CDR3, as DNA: TGCGCCAGCAGTGAGGGGGCAGTGGATCATCGTAATGAGCAGTTCTTC. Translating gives CASSEGAVDHRNEQFF.

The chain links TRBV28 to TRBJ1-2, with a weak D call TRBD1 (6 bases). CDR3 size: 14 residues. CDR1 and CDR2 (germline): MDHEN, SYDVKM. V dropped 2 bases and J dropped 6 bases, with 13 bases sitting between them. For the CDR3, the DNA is TGTGCCAGCAGTTTAGTTCAAGGGGGGGATGGCTACACCTTC. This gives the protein CASSLVQGGDGYTF.

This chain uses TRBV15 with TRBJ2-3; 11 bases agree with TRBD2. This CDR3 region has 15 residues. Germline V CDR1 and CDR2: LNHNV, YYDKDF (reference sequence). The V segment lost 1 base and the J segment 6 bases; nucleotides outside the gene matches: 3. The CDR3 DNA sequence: TGTGCCACCAGCAGAGGACTAGCGGGATTGGATACGCAGTATTTT. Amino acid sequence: CATSRGLAGLDTQYF.

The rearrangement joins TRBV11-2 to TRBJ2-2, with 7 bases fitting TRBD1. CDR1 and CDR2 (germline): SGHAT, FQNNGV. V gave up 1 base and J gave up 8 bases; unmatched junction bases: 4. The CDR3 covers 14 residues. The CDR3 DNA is TGTGCCAGCAGCTTAGGAAGGGGGCCGGGGGAGCTGTTTTTT. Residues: CASSLGRGPGELFF.

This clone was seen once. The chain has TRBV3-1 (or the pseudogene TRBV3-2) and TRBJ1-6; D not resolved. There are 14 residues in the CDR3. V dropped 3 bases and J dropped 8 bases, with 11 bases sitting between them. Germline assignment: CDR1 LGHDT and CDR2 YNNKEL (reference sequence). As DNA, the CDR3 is TGTGCCAGCAGCCATAGCCGGAGATATTCACCCCTCCACTTT. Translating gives CASSHSRRYSPLHF.